Listed below are T cell receptor beta chains from one sample, sequenced in a study of immune heterogeneity within non-small cell lung tumors. TCRdb re-called the multiplex PCR reads with MiXCR, one entry per CDR3 protein. The sample lists fewer than 12,000 distinct CDR3 sequences; just under 30% were seen once. Sequencing was performed on lung tumor tissue. These receptors were collected from an older woman with non-small cell lung cancer. Each CDR3 is given with its conserved first and last residue. A D gene is named only where the DNA matches it firmly. Not all rows give a size; the values are once, few, many and, for expanded clones, a class.

v_call	j_call	clone_size	d_call	cdr3_nt	cdr3_aa
TRBV7-2	TRBJ2-5	medium-sized	-	TGTGCCAGCAGTGTCGAGGAGACCCAGTACTTC	CASSVEETQYF
TRBV7-9	TRBJ1-5	few	-	TGTGCCAGCAGCGACCACAATCAGCCCCAGCATTTT	CASSDHNQPQHF
TRBV7-3	TRBJ1-1	-	-	TGTGCCAGCAGCTTAAACCCCGGGACCGGGAACACTGAAGCTTTCTTT	CASSLNPGTGNTEAFF
TRBV20-1	TRBJ2-2	few	-	TGCAGTGCCAGACCGGCGGGACTTACCAACGGGGAGCTGTTTTTT	CSARPAGLTNGELFF
TRBV7-9	TRBJ2-3	-	-	TGTGCCAGCAGCTTACTGCTGTCCGGGGATGGGGTAGATACGCAGTATTTT	CASSLLLSGDGVDTQYF
TRBV28	TRBJ2-3	-	-	TGTGCCAGCCGGTCCCGGGATCTCACAGATACGCAGTATTTT	CASRSRDLTDTQYF
TRBV7-9	TRBJ1-1	-	-	TGTGCCAGCAGCTTTTCACGCCCGGGGGGAATGAACACTGAAGCTTTCTTT	CASSFSRPGGMNTEAFF
TRBV5-1	TRBJ2-7	medium-sized	-	TGCGCCAGCGGTACCGTGGCGGGATTTGACGAGCAGTACTTC	CASGTVAGFDEQYF
TRBV11-2	TRBJ1-1	many	-	TGTGCCAGCAGCTTAGATTGGGGGGGAGGTGAGAATGAAGCTTTCTTT	CASSLDWGGGENEAFF
TRBV5-1	TRBJ2-3	many	TRBD2	TGCGCCAGCAGCCCTCGGCAGGGAGGGCCACGAGGTGACACAGATACGCAGTATTTT	CASSPRQGGPRGDTDTQYF
TRBV28	TRBJ2-1	many	TRBD2	TGTGCCAGCACCCTCGGGCGGGAGGGCCACAATGAGCAGTTCTTC	CASTLGREGHNEQFF
TRBV6-2/TRBV6-3	TRBJ2-1	-	TRBD2	TGTGCCAGCAGGCGGAGGGGACTAGCGGACAATGAGGAGTTCTTC	CASRRRGLADNEEFF
TRBV7-2	TRBJ2-3	-	TRBD2	TGTGCCAGCAGCCCCCGACTAGCGGGGCTGGCAGATACGCAGTATTTT	CASSPRLAGLADTQYF
TRBV7-3	TRBJ2-7	-	-	TGTGCCAGCAGCTTATATACGGGAGCCTACTCCTACGAGCAGTACTTC	CASSLYTGAYSYEQYF
TRBV20-1	TRBJ2-7	medium-sized	-	TGCAGTGCTAGCACCGGGACCGCGGCCTACGAGCAGTACTTC	CSASTGTAAYEQYF
TRBV29-1	TRBJ2-7	-	-	TGCAGCGTTGAAGTTGAATTGGGCTACGAGCAGTACTTC	CSVEVELGYEQYF
TRBV10-2	TRBJ2-1	once	-	TGCGCCACCTCATACTCCCATTTAGGAAATGAGCAGTTCTTC	CATSYSHLGNEQFF
TRBV20-1	TRBJ2-7	-	-	TGCAGTGCTCCCCGGGACTCAACCTACGAGCAGTACTTC	CSAPRDSTYEQYF
TRBV28	TRBJ2-5	few	-	TGTGCCAGTTCGGGACAGACGAAAGGAGGGGAGACCCAGTACTTC	CASSGQTKGGETQYF
TRBV20-1	TRBJ2-5	many	TRBD2	TGCAGTGCTAGAAAATCGGCTAGCGGGTATGAGACCCAGTACTTC	CSARKSASGYETQYF
TRBV28	TRBJ2-3	few	-	TGTGCCAGCAGTGATAGAAAAGATACGCAGTATTTT	CASSDRKDTQYF
TRBV7-8	TRBJ2-1	many	-	TGTGCCAGCAGCTTAGCGGGCCCCTACAATGAGCAGTTCTTC	CASSLAGPYNEQFF
TRBV6-1	TRBJ1-3	medium-sized	-	TGTGCCAGCGGCTTACGCGGGTCAGTCCCTGGAAACACCATATATTTT	CASGLRGSVPGNTIYF
TRBV10-3	TRBJ2-2	-	-	TGTGCCATCAAGGGGAACACCGGGGAGCTGTTTTTT	CAIKGNTGELFF
TRBV19	TRBJ1-1	-	-	TGTGCCAGTAGTATGTTTGGTGAGGCCACTGAAGCTTTCTTT	CASSMFGEATEAFF
TRBV28	TRBJ1-4	medium-sized	-	TGTGCCAGCAGTTTCTCACAAACCGTTCCCCAGGGCAACGGTGAAAAACTGTTTTTT	CASSFSQTVPQGNGEKLFF
TRBV5-1	TRBJ1-6	many	-	TGCGCCAGCAGCTCGGTTACCGGAGGAAATTCACCCCTCCACTTT	CASSSVTGGNSPLHF
TRBV7-9	TRBJ2-7	-	-	TGTGCCAGCAGCTTAGGAGGGATCGGCGAGCAGTACTTC	CASSLGGIGEQYF
TRBV5-6	TRBJ1-2	once	-	TGTGCCAGCAGCAAGGACAACCGAGGGCACTATGGCTACACCTTC	CASSKDNRGHYGYTF
TRBV24-1	TRBJ2-3	many	TRBD1	TGTGCCACCAGTGATAAGCCAGGGGGTATAGATACGCAGTATTTT	CATSDKPGGIDTQYF
TRBV5-1	TRBJ1-6	many	-	TGCGCCAGCAGCTTGGATGCAGGGAATAATTCACCCCTCCACTTT	CASSLDAGNNSPLHF
TRBV20-1	TRBJ2-7	-	-	TGCAGTGCCCCTAGGTACAGCTCCTACGAGCAGTACTTC	CSAPRYSSYEQYF
TRBV5-6	TRBJ2-5	-	TRBD1	TGTGCCAGCAGCTCGACAGGGGGCGGTGAGACCCAGTACTTC	CASSSTGGGETQYF
TRBV6-1	TRBJ1-4	medium-sized	-	TGTGCCAGCAAGAGGGGTACTAATGAAAAACTGTTTTTT	CASKRGTNEKLFF
TRBV10-1	TRBJ2-3	many	TRBD2	TGCGCCAGCAGAACGGGACTAGCGGGAGTGGGGTTGGGTTCAGATACGCAGTATTTT	CASRTGLAGVGLGSDTQYF
TRBV19	TRBJ1-2	-	TRBD1	TGTGCCAGTAGTATGCGGGGACAGCTCAACTATGGCTACACCTTC	CASSMRGQLNYGYTF
TRBV28	TRBJ2-5	medium-sized	TRBD2	TGTGCCAGCAGTAAACTAGCGGGGGACACAGAGACCCAGTACTTC	CASSKLAGDTETQYF
TRBV29-1	TRBJ2-1	many	TRBD1	TGCAGCGTTGAAGATCGGGACAGGCTAAGCAATGAGCAGTTCTTC	CSVEDRDRLSNEQFF
TRBV4-3	TRBJ1-1	many	-	TGCGCCAGCAGCCAAGATCTTGATAAGACTGAAGCTTTCTTT	CASSQDLDKTEAFF
TRBV5-1	TRBJ2-1	many	TRBD2	TGCGCCAGCAGCAGGGGGGGACTAGAACGCGAGCAGTTCTTC	CASSRGGLEREQFF
TRBV28	TRBJ2-2	medium-sized	-	TGTGCCAGCAGTCGCTCCGCGGGTAGCCTCGACTTGCTGTTTTTT	CASSRSAGSLDLLFF
TRBV4-1	TRBJ2-1	-	-	TGCGCCAGCAGCCAAGATAAGTGGGCGGTAAATGTCAATGAGCAGTTCTTC	CASSQDKWAVNVNEQFF
TRBV24-1	TRBJ2-2	-	TRBD1	TGTGCCACCAGTGACAGGACAGGGGCCGGGGAGCTGTTTTTT	CATSDRTGAGELFF
TRBV20-1	TRBJ1-5	-	-	TGCAGTGCTAGTAGGGGGGCGATTAGCAATCAGCCCCAGCATTTT	CSASRGAISNQPQHF
TRBV20-1	TRBJ1-6	medium-sized	-	TGCAGTGCAAGGACAGTCTATAATTCACCCCTCCACTTT	CSARTVYNSPLHF
TRBV27	TRBJ1-6	medium-sized	TRBD1	TGTGCCAGCAGTTTATCCGGACAGGGGGCCCAAGGATATAATTCACCCCTCCACTTT	CASSLSGQGAQGYNSPLHF
TRBV12-3/TRBV12-4	TRBJ1-3	many	-	TGTGCCAGCACCAAGACAGAGGCTGGAAACACCATATATTTT	CASTKTEAGNTIYF
TRBV4-2	TRBJ1-5	few	-	TGTGCCAGCAGCCAGGAGGGTGGAAGCAATCAGCCCCAGCATTTT	CASSQEGGSNQPQHF
TRBV6-6	TRBJ2-1	medium-sized	TRBD2	TGTGCCAGCAGTTACTTAGCTAGCGGGAGTTCGGATGAGCAGTTCTTC	CASSYLASGSSDEQFF
TRBV18	TRBJ1-5	medium-sized	-	TGTGCCAGCTCACCAAGTATTACGGGTGGCAATCAGCCCCAGCATTTT	CASSPSITGGNQPQHF
TRBV12-3/TRBV12-4	TRBJ1-5	medium-sized	-	TGTGCCAGCAGTTTGCCAGGGGCTCAGCCCCAGCATTTT	CASSLPGAQPQHF
TRBV6-1	TRBJ2-3	-	-	TGTGCCAGCAGCCCCCAAGTGGGAGGGGGCGCAGATACGCAGTATTTT	CASSPQVGGGADTQYF
TRBV6-1	TRBJ2-2	many	-	TGTGCCAGCAGTTCAGGGGTTTCCGGGGAGCTGTTTTTT	CASSSGVSGELFF
TRBV7-6	TRBJ1-1	-	-	TGTGCCAGCAGCCTACAGCTGAACACTGAAGCTTTCTTT	CASSLQLNTEAFF
TRBV20-1	TRBJ1-1	medium-sized	TRBD1	TGCAGTGCTAGACAGGGGGCGAGCACTGAAGCTTTCTTT	CSARQGASTEAFF
TRBV2	TRBJ2-5	many	TRBD2	TGTGCCAGCAGTGAACGGTTTGCGGGAGGAGAGACCCAGTACTTC	CASSERFAGGETQYF